This T cell receptor beta chain was captured in a study of OX40 agonist ivuxolimab in advanced cancers. Study in general: Patients enrolled in dose escalation were diagnosed with hepatocellular carcinoma, melanoma, renal cell or head and neck cancer. Of the patients, three showed partial responses, one with hepatocellular carcinoma and two with cutaneous melanoma. Eligibility rules accepted prior anti-PD-1, anti-PD-L1 or anti-CTLA-4 therapy, and around 40% had some.

This CDR3 comprises 16 residues. J was trimmed by 7 bases and V by 5 bases; bases with no gene match: 12. Germline CDR1 reads LNHDA; CDR2 reads SQIVND (reference sequence). Systemic immunosuppression or autoimmune disease history was grounds to exclude patients. Using immunoSEQ multiplex PCR, the repertoire was profiled, and TCRdb retains in-frame clones only, with some absent. The repertoire includes tens of thousands of clones, about 88% of them detected once, and around 0.4% sits in the top ten. The sample in question was CD4+ or CD8+ T cells sorted from blood, obtained in a trial of the OX40 agonist ivuxolimab. The source of this sequence is an adult with an advanced solid tumor such as melanoma, head and neck, liver or kidney cancer. The chain couples TRBV19 to TRBJ2-3, with 10 bases fitting TRBD1. DNA of the CDR3: TGTGCCAGTAGTCCATCCCCGGGACAGGGGATTAATACGCAGTATTTT. Translating it yields CASSPSPGQGINTQYF.